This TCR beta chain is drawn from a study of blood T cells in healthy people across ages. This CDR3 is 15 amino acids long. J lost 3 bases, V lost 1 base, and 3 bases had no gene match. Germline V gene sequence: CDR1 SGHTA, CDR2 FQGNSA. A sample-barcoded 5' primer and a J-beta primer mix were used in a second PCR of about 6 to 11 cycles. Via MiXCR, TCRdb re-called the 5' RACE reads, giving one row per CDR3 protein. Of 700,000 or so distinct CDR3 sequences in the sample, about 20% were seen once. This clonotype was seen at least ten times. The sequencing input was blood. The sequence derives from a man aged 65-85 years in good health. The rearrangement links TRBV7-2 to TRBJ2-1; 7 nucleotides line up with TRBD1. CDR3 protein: CASSLGTGVYNEQFF. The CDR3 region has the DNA TGTGCCAGCAGCTTAGGCACAGGGGTCTACAATGAGCAGTTCTTC.